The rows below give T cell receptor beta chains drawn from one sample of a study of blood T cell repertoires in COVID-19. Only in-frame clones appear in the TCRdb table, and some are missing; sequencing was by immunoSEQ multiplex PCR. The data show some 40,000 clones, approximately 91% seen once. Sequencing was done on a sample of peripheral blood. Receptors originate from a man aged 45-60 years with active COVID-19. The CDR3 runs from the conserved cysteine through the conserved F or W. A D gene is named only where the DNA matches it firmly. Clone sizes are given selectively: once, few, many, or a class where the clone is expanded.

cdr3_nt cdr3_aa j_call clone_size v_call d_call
TGTGCCAGCAGCCAAGATGGCCCCAGGGGTACTGAAGCTTTCTTT CASSQDGPRGTEAFF TRBJ1-1 . TRBV14 .
TGTGCCTGGGAACCCGGGACAGGCAATCAGCCCCAGCATTTT CAWEPGTGNQPQHF TRBJ1-5 . TRBV30 TRBD1
TGTGCCAGCAGCTTAGGGAGCGGGAGGGCCTACGAGCAGTACTTC CASSLGSGRAYEQYF TRBJ2-7 . TRBV11-3 TRBD2
TGTGCCAGCAGCGTAGGCCCCACGACTAGCGGCTTAACCTACGAGCAGTACTTC CASSVGPTTSGLTYEQYF TRBJ2-7 few TRBV9 TRBD2
TGTGCCAGCAGCTTCAGGGCCGCGGCGAATGAGCAGTTCTTC CASSFRAAANEQFF TRBJ2-1 . TRBV5-6 .
TGTGCCAGCAGCTCCTCCGGGACTAGGGGGCAAGAGACCCAGTACTTC CASSSSGTRGQETQYF TRBJ2-5 . TRBV5-4 TRBD2
TGTGCCAGCAGCCAGGCAGGACAGGGGGCGGGCTATGGCTACACCTTC CASSQAGQGAGYGYTF TRBJ1-2 . TRBV4-2 TRBD1
TGTGCCAGCAGCTCTGCCAGCGGGGGAGATACGCAGTATTTT CASSSASGGDTQYF TRBJ2-3 . TRBV7-3 TRBD2
TGTGCTAGCAGCTCGACAGGGCGCACAGATACGCAGTATTTT CASSSTGRTDTQYF TRBJ2-3 . TRBV7-7 TRBD1
TGTGCCAGCAGCTTGGACAGGGGATACTACAATGAGCAGTTCTTC CASSLDRGYYNEQFF TRBJ2-1 . TRBV11-2 TRBD1
TGTGCCAGCCAGGGGCCGAGCGCCCAGTACTTC CASQGPSAQYF TRBJ2-5 once TRBV2 .
TGTGCCAGTAGTAGGACAGGTCCATCCTACGAGCAGTACTTC CASSRTGPSYEQYF TRBJ2-7 few TRBV19 TRBD1
TGTGCCAGTAGTTCTTTACAAGGAGGTAGCTACGAGCAGTACTTC CASSSLQGGSYEQYF TRBJ2-7 . TRBV19 .
TGTGCCAGCTCACCGGGACTAGCGGGATTCTACGAGCAGTACTTC CASSPGLAGFYEQYF TRBJ2-7 . TRBV18 TRBD2
TGTGCCAGCAGCTTAGCATGGGGGGACAAACTGTTTTTT CASSLAWGDKLFF TRBJ1-4 . TRBV7-2 .
TGTGCCAGCAGTTCGACAGGGGCCGATACGCAGTATTTT CASSSTGADTQYF TRBJ2-3 . TRBV7-3 TRBD1
TGTGCCAGCATTCTACAGGGTACTGAAGCTTTCTTT CASILQGTEAFF TRBJ1-1 once TRBV2 .
TGCGCCAGCAGCTTGAGCAGGGAGGGCGGCTACACCTTC CASSLSREGGYTF TRBJ1-2 . TRBV5-1 .
TGTGCCAGCAGCTTAGAGGAGGGTGCCGGGCAGTACTTC CASSLEEGAGQYF TRBJ2-7 . TRBV7-8 .
TGTGCCAGCACCCTAGTTAGGAGCACAGATACGCAGTATTTT CASTLVRSTDTQYF TRBJ2-3 . TRBV2 .